The 26 T cell receptor beta chains in this list originate from one sample, sequenced in a study of monozygotic twins with inflammatory bowel disease. TCRdb re-called the 5' RACE reads; one entry per CDR3 protein, DNA not given. The sample table sets out about 160,000 distinct CDR3 sequences. Input material: blood. These receptors were obtained from a human donor with ulcerative colitis or Crohn's disease, or a healthy co-twin of an affected twin (not recorded which).

The chain uses TRBV29-1 and TRBJ2-1. Germline values: CDR1 SQVTM, CDR2 ANQGSEA. CDR3 length equals 13 residues. The CDR3: CSVDKSSYNEQFF.

The chain couples TRBV10-2 to TRBJ2-7; the D call of TRBD1 rests on TCRdb alone, since no DNA is present to check it. The germline CDR1 and CDR2 sequences are WSHSY and SAAADI. The CDR3 runs to 15 residues. This chain's CDR3 is CASSELGTGDYEQYF.

The chain couples TRBV6-2 or TRBV6-3 to TRBJ2-5; lacking DNA, the TRBD1 call made by TCRdb goes unchecked. Per the germline V gene, CDR1 is MNHEY and CDR2 is SVGEGT. There are 19 residues in the CDR3. CDR3 residues: CASSYPATGSGHNQETQYF.

The chain joins TRBV3-1 to TRBJ2-3; TCRdb reports TRBD2, a call that lacks DNA to check it against. Looked up from germline, CDR1 is LGHDT and CDR2 is YNNKEL (reference sequence). There are 19 residues in the CDR3. The CDR3 region is CASSQLSTGLAGGPDTQYF.

The CDR3 reads CASSQYRGPYEQYF. The chain links TRBV4-3 to TRBJ2-7. CDR3 length equals 14 residues. Germline loops: CDR1 LGHNA, CDR2 YSLEER.

The V call is TRBV5-1, the J call TRBJ1-3. The CDR3 has 16 residues. Germline CDR1 SGHRS, CDR2 YFSETQ. The CDR3 reads CASSLGGSVSGNTIYF. The entire variable domain, with the rest obtained from reference TRBV5-1 and TRBJ1-3, is as follows: KAGVTQTPRYLIKTRGQQVTLSCSPISGHRSVSWYQQTPGQGLQFLFEYFSETQRNKGNFPGRFSGRQFSNSRSEMNVSTLELGDSALYLCASSLGGSVSGNTIYFGEGSWLTVV.

This rearrangement joins TRBV12-3 or TRBV12-4 to TRBJ1-5. The CDR3 loop spans 17 amino acids. CDR3 loop: CASSFYRDPLGNQPQHF.

V gene TRBV19 combines with J gene TRBJ2-1. Germline loops: CDR1 LNHDA, CDR2 SQIVND (reference sequence). This CDR3 region has 12 residues. CDR3 protein: CASSEEVGEQFF.

The chain couples TRBV24-1 to TRBJ2-3. Germline-derived CDR1 and CDR2 are KGHDR and SFDVKD. This CDR3 is 11 amino acids long. The CDR3 reads CATSSGDTQYF.

The chain links TRBV12-3 or TRBV12-4 to TRBJ2-7; lacking DNA, the TRBD1 call made by TCRdb goes unchecked. This CDR3 region has 16 residues. The CDR3 is CASSLVAGQGVDEQYF.

V gene TRBV10-3 combines with J gene TRBJ2-2; TCRdb reports TRBD2, a call that lacks DNA to check it against. The CDR3 covers 14 residues. Per germline, CDR1 ENHRY and CDR2 SYGVKD. The CDR3 loop reads CATIAGGGTGELFF.

CDR3 protein: CGLFAGTQETQYF. The V gene is TRBV20-1, the J gene TRBJ2-5; TCRdb gives TRBD2 as the D gene, but with no DNA this cannot be confirmed. CDR1 is DFQATT, CDR2 SNEGSKA, per germline (reference sequence). There are 13 residues in the CDR3.

CDR3 loop: CASTNRAGPYLNEQFF. The chain employs TRBV27 and TRBJ2-1; TCRdb reports TRBD2, a call that lacks DNA to check it against. This CDR3 region has 16 residues. Germline lookup yields CDR1 MNHEY and CDR2 SMNVEV (reference sequence).

This rearrangement joins TRBV28 to TRBJ2-7; no DNA is available, so the TRBD2 call from TCRdb remains unchecked. Per germline, CDR1 MDHEN and CDR2 SYDVKM. The CDR3 has 15 amino acids. The CDR3 protein is CASSLSGTSGAEQYF.

This chain uses TRBV7-2 with TRBJ1-5. Looked up from germline, CDR1 is SGHTA and CDR2 is FQGNSA. The CDR3 has 15 residues. The CDR3 spells CASSLGAGPNQPQHF.

The chain uses TRBV28 and TRBJ2-3; TCRdb designates TRBD2, a call that cannot be tested without DNA. CDR1 and CDR2 from the germline V gene are MDHEN and SYDVKM. CDR3 length: 16 amino acids. The CDR3 sequence: CASSRTSGSFADTQYF.

The chain has TRBV4-1 and TRBJ1-1; TCRdb outputs TRBD1, but without DNA this stays unchecked. The CDR3 is made up of 15 amino acids. In germline, CDR1 is MGHRA, CDR2 YSYEKL. The CDR3 is CASSPSTGGRTEAFF.

V usage is TRBV5-6 and J usage is TRBJ1-1; TCRdb reports TRBD1, a call that lacks DNA to check it against. CDR3 size: 14 residues. Germline V gene sequence: CDR1 SGHDT, CDR2 YYEEEE. CDR3 sequence: CASSRPTGHTEAFF.

The rearrangement uses TRBV24-1 and TRBJ2-2. The germline gives CDR1 KGHDR, CDR2 SFDVKD. The CDR3 length is 14 residues. The CDR3 region is CATSLPINTGELFF.

The chain is built from TRBV4-2 and TRBJ1-3. Germline V CDR1 and CDR2: LGHNA, YNFKEQ. This CDR3 contains 17 residues. CDR3 sequence: CASGPILGLTSGNTIYF.

The CDR3 reads CAISGTAQETQYF. The J gene is TRBJ2-5, the V gene TRBV10-3. CDR1 ENHRY and CDR2 SYGVKD come from the germline V gene. CDR3 length equals 13 residues.

The rearrangement uses TRBV12-5 and TRBJ2-3. Germline CDR1 reads LGHNT; CDR2 reads FRNRAP. The CDR3 length is 13 residues. The CDR3 sequence: CASGLVSTGTQYF.

This chain uses TRBV4-2 with TRBJ2-3; TCRdb proposes TRBD2, but this gene call is untestable without DNA. The CDR3 length is 13 residues. Germline V gene sequence: CDR1 LGHNA, CDR2 YNFKEQ. CDR3: CASSQDLPSGAHF.

The chain uses TRBV9 and TRBJ2-2. Germline V gene lookup returns CDR1 SGDLS and CDR2 YYNGEE. This CDR3 is 15 amino acids long. The CDR3 here is CASSVEEANTGELFF.

The chain employs TRBV7-2 and TRBJ1-5; TCRdb's D call of TRBD1 is untestable without DNA. This CDR3 has 13 amino acids. CDR1 is SGHTA, CDR2 FQGNSA, per germline. This CDR3 is CASSLRPGQPQHF.

The rearrangement joins TRBV5-1 to TRBJ2-3; lacking DNA, the TRBD2 call made by TCRdb goes unchecked. The CDR3 extends over 18 amino acids. Per germline, CDR1 SGHRS and CDR2 YFSETQ. CDR3 protein: CASSLGSSGSARADTQYF. Full variable domain (remainder filled in from reference TRBV5-1 and TRBJ2-3): KAGVTQTPRYLIKTRGQQVTLSCSPISGHRSVSWYQQTPGQGLQFLFEYFSETQRNKGNFPGRFSGRQFSNSRSEMNVSTLELGDSALYLCASSLGSSGSARADTQYFGPGTRLTVL.